This T cell receptor (beta chain) appears in the sequencing data of a study of T cell responses to AZD1222 COVID-19 vaccine. Study results and limitations: Donors were mostly white British, more females; clonal diversity possibly underestimated.

Sequencing was performed with immunoSEQ multiplex PCR; in TCRdb, only in-frame clones are kept and a portion is missing. The sample comprises about 130,000 clones, about 87% of which are singletons, and 4% to 5.5% rests with the top ten. On this clone itself: Its antigen is not known.

Per germline, CDR1 SGDLS and CDR2 YYNGEE. This CDR3 spans 15 amino acids. V was trimmed by 4 bases and J by 7 bases, leaving 17 bases between them. The clonotype originates from an adult in good health. The gene calls are TRBV9 and TRBJ1-4; perhaps TRBD1 as D (5 bases). Sequencing used peripheral blood, obtained on day 0 of AZD1222 vaccination. This CDR3 is CASSLREGSGEKLFF. In nucleotides, the CDR3 is TGTGCCAGCAGCCTACGGGAGGGGTCGGGTGAAAAACTGTTTTTT.